This T cell receptor (beta chain) was captured in a study of STAT5B mutations in CD4+ large granular lymphocyte leukemia. A note on this clone: Its antigen is currently unknown.

Here immunoSEQ multiplex PCR was the method, and the copy in TCRdb shows in-frame clones only, minus some. The repertoire holds nearly 35,000 clones, with about 85% as singletons. The study, taken as a whole, reports: Main leukemic clonotypes were patient-specific, but 25% appeared at low frequency elsewhere.

The material sequenced was CD4+ T cells from blood buffy coats. The TCR originated in a human donor in good health.

The CDR3 coding sequence is TGTGCCAGCAGTGAAAGCAAGGGTACTCAGCCCCAGCATTTT. It encodes CASSESKGTQPQHF. The V call is TRBV28, the J call TRBJ1-5, with D unresolved. The CDR3 length is 14 residues. The germline V gene has CDR1 MDHEN and CDR2 SYDVKM. V was trimmed by 5 bases and J by 6 bases, leaving 14 bases between them.